These T cell receptor beta chains were read from a single sample in a study of blood T cell repertoires in COVID-19. Data came from immunoSEQ multiplex PCR; TCRdb stores just in-frame clones and leaves some out. The sample includes just under 350,000 clones, under 95% seen only once; the top ten take around 3.5%. Sequenced material: peripheral blood. These receptor sequences come from a woman younger than 35 who had recovered from COVID-19. Both conserved end residues are part of each CDR3. A D gene is named only where the DNA matches it firmly. A clone size is listed for some rows: how often the clone was seen (once, few, many), or a class if it is expanded.

clone size: -; D gene: -; V gene: TRBV5-1; J gene: TRBJ1-1; CDR3 protein: CASTPSVFMNTEAFF; CDR3 DNA: TGCGCCAGCACCCCGAGTGTTTTTATGAACACTGAAGCTTTCTTT
clone size: -; D gene: -; V gene: TRBV25-1; J gene: TRBJ1-1; CDR3 protein: CASGHWGGRNTEAFF; CDR3 DNA: TGTGCCAGCGGACATTGGGGGGGGCGGAACACTGAAGCTTTCTTT
clone size: -; D gene: TRBD2; V gene: TRBV7-9; J gene: TRBJ2-3; CDR3 protein: CASSWEREARSTDTQYF; CDR3 DNA: TGTGCCAGCAGCTGGGAGCGGGAGGCCCGAAGCACAGATACGCAGTATTTT
clone size: -; D gene: TRBD2; V gene: TRBV7-2; J gene: TRBJ2-2; CDR3 protein: CASSLFLAGVTGELFF; CDR3 DNA: TGTGCCAGCAGCTTATTCTTAGCGGGAGTCACCGGGGAGCTGTTTTTT
clone size: -; D gene: -; V gene: TRBV10-2; J gene: TRBJ1-2; CDR3 protein: CASSEPLGLNYGYTF; CDR3 DNA: TGCGCCAGCAGTGAGCCCCTTGGGCTTAACTATGGCTACACCTTC
clone size: -; D gene: TRBD2; V gene: TRBV4-3; J gene: TRBJ2-1; CDR3 protein: CASSLAGGNEQFF; CDR3 DNA: TGCGCCAGCAGCCTCGCGGGGGGAAATGAGCAGTTCTTC
clone size: -; D gene: -; V gene: TRBV6-5; J gene: TRBJ1-5; CDR3 protein: CAVGENNQPQHF; CDR3 DNA: TGTGCCGTCGGGGAGAACAATCAGCCCCAGCATTTT
clone size: -; D gene: -; V gene: TRBV7-9; J gene: TRBJ1-2; CDR3 protein: CASSPGSGYGYTF; CDR3 DNA: TGTGCCAGCAGCCCGGGGTCGGGCTATGGCTACACCTTC
clone size: -; D gene: TRBD2; V gene: TRBV25-1; J gene: TRBJ2-2; CDR3 protein: CASSDLFASGRAGELFF; CDR3 DNA: TGTGCCAGCAGTGATCTCTTTGCTAGCGGGAGGGCCGGGGAGCTGTTTTTT
clone size: once; D gene: TRBD1; V gene: TRBV5-4; J gene: TRBJ1-3; CDR3 protein: CASSFPASLTGAYSGNTIYF; CDR3 DNA: TGTGCCAGCAGCTTTCCCGCTTCTTTAACAGGGGCTTACTCTGGAAACACCATATATTTT
clone size: -; D gene: TRBD2; V gene: TRBV28; J gene: TRBJ2-1; CDR3 protein: CASIETSGGSYNEQFF; CDR3 DNA: TGTGCCAGCATCGAAACTAGCGGGGGCTCCTACAATGAGCAGTTCTTC
clone size: -; D gene: TRBD2; V gene: TRBV14; J gene: TRBJ2-2; CDR3 protein: CASSQSSKLARRTGELFF; CDR3 DNA: TGTGCCAGCAGCCAATCCAGTAAACTAGCGCGAAGGACCGGGGAGCTGTTTTTT
clone size: -; D gene: TRBD1; V gene: TRBV30; J gene: TRBJ2-3; CDR3 protein: CAWGGTGGTDTQYF; CDR3 DNA: TGTGCCTGGGGAGGGACAGGGGGCACAGATACGCAGTATTTT
clone size: -; D gene: TRBD2; V gene: TRBV2; J gene: TRBJ2-5; CDR3 protein: CASSAAKPGLAYQETQYF; CDR3 DNA: TGTGCCAGCAGTGCAGCAAAACCGGGACTAGCGTACCAAGAGACCCAGTACTTC
clone size: -; D gene: -; V gene: TRBV29-1; J gene: TRBJ2-3; CDR3 protein: CSVVGRATDTQYF; CDR3 DNA: TGCAGCGTTGTTGGGAGAGCAACAGATACGCAGTATTTT
clone size: few; D gene: TRBD1; V gene: TRBV7-2; J gene: TRBJ1-2; CDR3 protein: CASSLTPGTDPYGYTF; CDR3 DNA: TGTGCCAGCAGCTTAACCCCTGGGACAGACCCCTATGGCTACACCTTC
clone size: -; D gene: -; V gene: TRBV7-2; J gene: TRBJ1-1; CDR3 protein: CASRRGLGTEAFF; CDR3 DNA: TGTGCCAGCAGGAGAGGGTTGGGGACTGAAGCTTTCTTT
clone size: -; D gene: -; V gene: TRBV19; J gene: TRBJ2-5; CDR3 protein: CASSYRDTRLQETQYF; CDR3 DNA: TGTGCCAGTAGTTACCGAGACACCAGGCTCCAAGAGACCCAGTACTTC
clone size: -; D gene: -; V gene: TRBV7-6; J gene: TRBJ1-3; CDR3 protein: CASSLGKQGVPRDAGNTIYF; CDR3 DNA: TGTGCCAGCAGCTTGGGAAAACAGGGAGTACCTCGCGACGCTGGAAACACCATATATTTT
clone size: -; D gene: TRBD2; V gene: TRBV6-6; J gene: TRBJ2-3; CDR3 protein: CASSYGTSGSDTQYF; CDR3 DNA: TGTGCCAGCAGTTATGGGACTAGCGGGAGTGATACGCAGTATTTT
clone size: -; D gene: TRBD2; V gene: TRBV3-1/TRBV3-2; J gene: TRBJ2-5; CDR3 protein: CASAPRLAGQETQYF; CDR3 DNA: TGTGCCAGCGCGCCAAGACTAGCGGGACAAGAGACCCAGTACTTC
clone size: -; D gene: TRBD1; V gene: TRBV18; J gene: TRBJ1-6; CDR3 protein: CASSPAGQVQSPLHF; CDR3 DNA: TGTGCCAGCTCACCTGCCGGACAGGTTCAATCACCCCTCCACTTT
clone size: -; D gene: -; V gene: TRBV18; J gene: TRBJ1-4; CDR3 protein: CASSPPGTTNEKLFF; CDR3 DNA: TGTGCCAGCTCACCGCCGGGGACAACTAATGAAAAACTGTTTTTT
clone size: -; D gene: TRBD1; V gene: TRBV7-9; J gene: TRBJ2-1; CDR3 protein: CASSSLAGGIEQFF; CDR3 DNA: TGTGCCAGCAGCTCCTTAGCAGGGGGCATTGAGCAGTTCTTC
clone size: once; D gene: TRBD2; V gene: TRBV5-1; J gene: TRBJ2-1; CDR3 protein: CASSTSSGIYNEQFF; CDR3 DNA: TGCGCCAGCAGCACCTCTAGCGGGATTTACAATGAGCAGTTCTTC
clone size: -; D gene: -; V gene: TRBV5-1; J gene: TRBJ2-1; CDR3 protein: CASSGIIAGGYNEQFF; CDR3 DNA: TGCGCCAGCAGTGGGATTATTGCGGGTGGCTACAATGAGCAGTTCTTC
clone size: -; D gene: TRBD2; V gene: TRBV9; J gene: TRBJ2-1; CDR3 protein: CASSVDATSGNNEQFF; CDR3 DNA: TGTGCCAGCAGCGTAGATGCGACTAGCGGTAACAATGAGCAGTTCTTC
clone size: -; D gene: TRBD1; V gene: TRBV11-3; J gene: TRBJ1-2; CDR3 protein: CASSHGTGGTRGYTF; CDR3 DNA: TGTGCCAGCAGCCATGGGACAGGGGGCACGCGGGGCTACACCTTC
clone size: -; D gene: -; V gene: TRBV12-3/TRBV12-4; J gene: TRBJ2-1; CDR3 protein: CASTGGTNEQFF; CDR3 DNA: TGTGCCAGCACAGGGGGGACGAATGAGCAGTTCTTC
clone size: -; D gene: TRBD2; V gene: TRBV6-2/TRBV6-3; J gene: TRBJ2-5; CDR3 protein: CASSYSAWREKAQYF; CDR3 DNA: TGTGCCAGCAGTTACTCCGCTTGGCGGGAGAAGGCCCAGTACTTC
clone size: -; D gene: TRBD2; V gene: TRBV19; J gene: TRBJ2-1; CDR3 protein: CATRSSGSSYNEQFF; CDR3 DNA: TGTGCCACCAGAAGTAGCGGGAGCTCCTACAATGAGCAGTTCTTC
clone size: -; D gene: -; V gene: TRBV24-1; J gene: TRBJ1-2; CDR3 protein: CATSDTTRSVDTGYTF; CDR3 DNA: TGTGCCACCAGTGACACGACCAGGTCCGTCGATACTGGCTACACCTTC
clone size: -; D gene: TRBD1; V gene: TRBV7-2; J gene: TRBJ1-6; CDR3 protein: CASSPQGQGFNSPLHF; CDR3 DNA: TGTGCCAGCAGCCCGCAGGGACAGGGGTTTAATTCACCCCTCCACTTT
clone size: once; D gene: -; V gene: TRBV7-8; J gene: TRBJ2-5; CDR3 protein: CASSLAGGFTQYF; CDR3 DNA: TGTGCCAGCAGCTTAGCTGGCGGGTTCACCCAGTACTTC
clone size: -; D gene: -; V gene: TRBV15; J gene: TRBJ1-3; CDR3 protein: CATSPYVGETDSGNTIYF; CDR3 DNA: TGTGCCACCAGCCCATACGTCGGGGAAACCGACTCTGGAAACACCATATATTTT